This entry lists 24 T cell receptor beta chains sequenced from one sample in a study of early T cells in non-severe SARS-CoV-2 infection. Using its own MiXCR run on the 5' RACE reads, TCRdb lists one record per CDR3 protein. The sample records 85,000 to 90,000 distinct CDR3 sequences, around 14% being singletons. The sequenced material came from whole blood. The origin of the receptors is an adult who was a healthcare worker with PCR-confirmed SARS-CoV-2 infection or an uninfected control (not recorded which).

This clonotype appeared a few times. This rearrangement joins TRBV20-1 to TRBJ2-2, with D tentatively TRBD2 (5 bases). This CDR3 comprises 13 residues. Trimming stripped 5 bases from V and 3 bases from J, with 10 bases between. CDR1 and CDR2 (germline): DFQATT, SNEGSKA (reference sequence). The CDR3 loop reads CSAFGLHTGELFF. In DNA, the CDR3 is TGCAGTGCTTTTGGACTGCACACCGGGGAGCTGTTTTTT.

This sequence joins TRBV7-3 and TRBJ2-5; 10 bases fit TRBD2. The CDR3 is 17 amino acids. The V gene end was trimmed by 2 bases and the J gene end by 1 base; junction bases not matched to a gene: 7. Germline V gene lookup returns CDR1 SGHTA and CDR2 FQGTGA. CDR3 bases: TGTGCCAGCAGCTTATCCGCTAGCGGGAGAGGCCAAGAGACCCAGTACTTC. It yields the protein CASSLSASGRGQETQYF.

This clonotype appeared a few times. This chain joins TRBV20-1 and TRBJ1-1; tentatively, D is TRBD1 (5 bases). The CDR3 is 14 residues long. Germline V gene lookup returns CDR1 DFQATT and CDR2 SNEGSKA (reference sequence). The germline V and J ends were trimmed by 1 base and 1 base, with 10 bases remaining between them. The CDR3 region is CSARGGVGNTEAFF. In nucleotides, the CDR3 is TGCAGTGCTAGAGGAGGGGTAGGGAACACTGAAGCTTTCTTT.

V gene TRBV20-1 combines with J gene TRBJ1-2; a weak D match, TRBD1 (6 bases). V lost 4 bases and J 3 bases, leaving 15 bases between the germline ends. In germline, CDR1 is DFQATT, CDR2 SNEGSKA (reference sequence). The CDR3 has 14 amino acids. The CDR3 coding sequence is TGCAGTGCTAATTCTAGACAGGCATACTATGGCTACACCTTC. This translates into CSANSRQAYYGYTF.

CDR3 nucleotides: TGTGCCAGCAGTTTAGGGACCGGGACAGGGATCGACGAGCAGTACTTC. This codes for CASSLGTGTGIDEQYF. J is TRBJ2-7 and V is TRBV12-3 or TRBV12-4, with 9 positions matching TRBD1. The CDR3 extends over 16 amino acids. The V and J ends lost 1 base and 5 bases, in that order; junction bases with no gene match: 9.

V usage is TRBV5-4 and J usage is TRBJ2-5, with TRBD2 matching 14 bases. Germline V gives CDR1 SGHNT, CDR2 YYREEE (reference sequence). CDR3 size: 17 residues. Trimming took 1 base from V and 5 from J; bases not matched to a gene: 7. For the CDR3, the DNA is TGTGCCAGCAGCTTGAGAGGGGGACTAGCGGGAGCTGAGACCCAGTACTTC. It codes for CASSLRGGLAGAETQYF.

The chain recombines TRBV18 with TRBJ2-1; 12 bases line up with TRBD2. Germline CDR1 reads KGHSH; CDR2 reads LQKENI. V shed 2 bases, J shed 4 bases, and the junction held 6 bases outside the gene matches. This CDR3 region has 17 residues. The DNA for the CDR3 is TGTGCCAGCTCACCAGAGACTAGCGGGAGAACATACAATGAGCAGTTCTTC. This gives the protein CASSPETSGRTYNEQFF.

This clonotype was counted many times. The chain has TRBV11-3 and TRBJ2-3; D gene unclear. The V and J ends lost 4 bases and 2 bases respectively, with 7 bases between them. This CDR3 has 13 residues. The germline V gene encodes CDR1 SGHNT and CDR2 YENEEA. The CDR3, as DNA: TGTGCCAGCAGCTCGATTTACACAGATACGCAGTATTTT. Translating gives CASSSIYTDTQYF.

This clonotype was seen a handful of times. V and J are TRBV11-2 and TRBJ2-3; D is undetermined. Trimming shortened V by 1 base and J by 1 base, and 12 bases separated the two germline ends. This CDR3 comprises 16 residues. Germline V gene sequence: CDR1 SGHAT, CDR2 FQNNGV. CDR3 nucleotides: TGTGCCAGCAGCTTAGGTTCGAACAGAGGCACAGATACGCAGTATTTT. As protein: CASSLGSNRGTDTQYF.

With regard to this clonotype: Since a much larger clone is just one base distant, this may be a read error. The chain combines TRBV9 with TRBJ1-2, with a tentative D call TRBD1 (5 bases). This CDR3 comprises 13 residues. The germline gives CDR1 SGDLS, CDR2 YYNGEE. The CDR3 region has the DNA TGTGTCACCCCAGGCCGGCAGGGAGATGGCTACACCTTC. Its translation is CVTPGRQGDGYTF.

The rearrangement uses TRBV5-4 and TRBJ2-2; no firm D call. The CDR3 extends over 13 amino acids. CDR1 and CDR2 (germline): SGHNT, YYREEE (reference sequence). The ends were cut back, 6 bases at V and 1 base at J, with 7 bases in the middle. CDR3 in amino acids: CASTGQNTGELFF. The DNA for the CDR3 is TGTGCCAGCACTGGGCAGAACACCGGGGAGCTGTTTTTT.

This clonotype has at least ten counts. The CDR3 region is CASSQDRLVQGGKLNTEAFF. The CDR3 bases are TGCGCCAGCAGCCAAGATCGGCTAGTACAGGGGGGGAAACTGAACACTGAAGCTTTCTTT. This chain links TRBV4-1 with TRBJ1-1; 8 positions match TRBD1. CDR1 and CDR2 from the germline V gene are MGHRA and YSYEKL. J lost 0 bases, V lost 0 bases, and 15 bases had no gene match. The CDR3 is 20 amino acids.

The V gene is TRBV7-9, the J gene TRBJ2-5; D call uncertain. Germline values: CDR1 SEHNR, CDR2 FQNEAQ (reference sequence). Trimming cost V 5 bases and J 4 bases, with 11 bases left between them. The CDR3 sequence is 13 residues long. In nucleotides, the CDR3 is TGTGCCAGCAGCGAAAGTACGGGAGAGACCCAGTACTTC. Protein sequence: CASSESTGETQYF.

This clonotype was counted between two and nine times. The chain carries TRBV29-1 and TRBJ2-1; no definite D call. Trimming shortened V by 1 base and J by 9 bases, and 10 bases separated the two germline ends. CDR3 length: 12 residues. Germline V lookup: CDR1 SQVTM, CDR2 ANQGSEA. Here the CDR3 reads CSVEGPVGEQFF. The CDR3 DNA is TGCAGCGTTGAAGGGCCCGTAGGTGAGCAGTTCTTC.

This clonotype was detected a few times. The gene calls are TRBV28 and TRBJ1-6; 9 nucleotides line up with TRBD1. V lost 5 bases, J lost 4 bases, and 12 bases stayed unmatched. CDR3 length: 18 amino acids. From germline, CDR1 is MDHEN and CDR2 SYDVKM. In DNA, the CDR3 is TGTGCCAGCAGTCCCCGAGGGACAGGGACTAAATATAATTCACCCCTCCACTTT. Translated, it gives CASSPRGTGTKYNSPLHF.

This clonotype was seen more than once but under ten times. This CDR3 is CASSLTPGPYNEQFF. CDR3 nucleotide sequence: TGTGCCAGCAGCTTAACCCCGGGGCCCTACAATGAGCAGTTCTTC. This chain joins TRBV7-9 and TRBJ2-1; D might be TRBD1 or TRBD2, each matching 5 bases. The CDR3 runs 15 residues. Germline V lookup: CDR1 SEHNR, CDR2 FQNEAQ (reference sequence). V was trimmed by 2 bases and J by 2 bases, leaving 10 bases between them.

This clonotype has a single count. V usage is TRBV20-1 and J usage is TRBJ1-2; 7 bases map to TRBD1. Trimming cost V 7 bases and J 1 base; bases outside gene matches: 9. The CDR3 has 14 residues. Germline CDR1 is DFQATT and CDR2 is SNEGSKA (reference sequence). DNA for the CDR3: TGCAGTGGGGCCCGGGGGGACAGTAACTATGGCTACACCTTC. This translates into CSGARGDSNYGYTF.

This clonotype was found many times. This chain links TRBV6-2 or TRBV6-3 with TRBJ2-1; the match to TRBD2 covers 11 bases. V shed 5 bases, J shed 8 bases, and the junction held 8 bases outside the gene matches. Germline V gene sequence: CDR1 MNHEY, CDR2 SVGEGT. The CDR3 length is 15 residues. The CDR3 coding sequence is TGTGCCAGCAGTCCGGGTAGCGGGAGGGCCTATGAGCAGTTCTTC. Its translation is CASSPGSGRAYEQFF.

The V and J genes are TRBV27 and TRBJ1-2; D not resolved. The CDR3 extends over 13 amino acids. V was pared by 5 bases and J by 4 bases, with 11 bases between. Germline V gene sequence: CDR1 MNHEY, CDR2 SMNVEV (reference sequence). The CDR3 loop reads CASSLTGFYGYTF. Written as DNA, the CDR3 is TGTGCCAGCAGTCTGACTGGATTCTATGGCTACACCTTC.

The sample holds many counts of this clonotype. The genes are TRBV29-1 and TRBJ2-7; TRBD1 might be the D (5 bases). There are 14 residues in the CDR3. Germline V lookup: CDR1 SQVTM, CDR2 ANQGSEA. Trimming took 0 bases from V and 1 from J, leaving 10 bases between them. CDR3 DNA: TGCAGCGTTGAAGATCAGGACAAATCCTACGAGCAGTACTTC. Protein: CSVEDQDKSYEQYF.

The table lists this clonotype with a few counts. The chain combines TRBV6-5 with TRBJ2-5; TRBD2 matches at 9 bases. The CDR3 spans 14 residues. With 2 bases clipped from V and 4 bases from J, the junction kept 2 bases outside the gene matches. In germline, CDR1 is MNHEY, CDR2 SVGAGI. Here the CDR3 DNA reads TGTGCCAGCAGTTACGGGACTAGCCGAGAGACCCAGTACTTC. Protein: CASSYGTSRETQYF.

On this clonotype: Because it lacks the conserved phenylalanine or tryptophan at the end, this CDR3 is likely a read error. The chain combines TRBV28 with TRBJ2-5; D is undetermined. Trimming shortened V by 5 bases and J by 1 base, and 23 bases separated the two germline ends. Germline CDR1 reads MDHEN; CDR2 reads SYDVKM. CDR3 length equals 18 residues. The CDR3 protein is CASSPTAAPARSQETQYS. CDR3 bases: TGTGCCAGCAGTCCGACGGCGGCCCCTGCACGGAGCCAAGAGACCCAGTACTCC.

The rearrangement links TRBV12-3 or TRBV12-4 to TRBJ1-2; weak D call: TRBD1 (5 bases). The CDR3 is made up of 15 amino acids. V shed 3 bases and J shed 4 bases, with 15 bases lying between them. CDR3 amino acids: CASSFIATGTYGYTF. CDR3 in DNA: TGTGCCAGCAGTTTTATCGCAACGGGGACCTATGGCTACACCTTC.

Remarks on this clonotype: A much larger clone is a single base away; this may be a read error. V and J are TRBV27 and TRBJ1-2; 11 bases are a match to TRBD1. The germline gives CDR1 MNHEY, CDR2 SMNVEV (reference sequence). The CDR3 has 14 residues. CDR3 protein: CVSSLDRGHGGYTF. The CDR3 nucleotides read TGTGTCAGCAGCCTGGACAGGGGGCATGGGGGCTACACCTTC.